The clone carrying this T cell receptor beta chain was counted ten times or more. TCRdb redid the calling of the RT-PCR reads with MiXCR, one entry per CDR3 protein. The table has around 710,000 distinct CDR3 sequences, approximately 15% seen once. This sample stems from a study of response to subunit inactivated influenza vaccine. V lost 5 bases and J 3 bases, leaving 17 bases between the germline ends. This CDR3 spans 16 amino acids. Germline assignment: CDR1 SGHTA and CDR2 FQGNSA. V usage is TRBV7-2 and J usage is TRBJ1-3; D gene uncertain. The sequence was collected from a man aged 50 to 60 who received an inactivated influenza vaccine. The sample here was PBMCs from blood, taken approximately 15 days before vaccination. The CDR3, as DNA: TGTGCCAGCAGCCCCAAGGGTCGCGCGCATGGAAACACCATATATTTT. Amino acid sequence: CASSPKGRAHGNTIYF.